The 32 T cell receptor beta chains listed next were all sequenced from one sample in a study of shared clonotypes between healthy human individuals. CD45RO-negative, CCR7-positively selected cells formed the naive CD8 fraction, excluding terminally differentiated effector memory CD45RA+ cells. This table comes from immunoSEQ multiplex PCR, and its TCRdb copy is limited to in-frame clones, with some not included. Found here are hundreds of thousands of clones, 85% to 95% of them singletons; the top ten hold approximately 0.11%. The sequencing sample was made of naive CD8+ T cells sorted from blood. The receptors come from a woman younger than 45 in good health.

The rearrangement uses TRBV5-1 and TRBJ1-1; weak D call: TRBD1 (5 bases). Germline values: CDR1 SGHRS, CDR2 YFSETQ. There are 14 residues in the CDR3. The germline V and J ends were trimmed by 0 bases and 4 bases, with 10 bases remaining between them. In DNA, the CDR3 is TGCGCCAGCAGCTTGGCAGGGTTGAGCACTGAAGCTTTCTTT. Its translation is CASSLAGLSTEAFF.

The rearrangement links TRBV28 to TRBJ1-2, with D unclear. V dropped 2 bases and J dropped 3 bases, with 10 bases sitting between them. The germline CDR1 and CDR2 sequences are MDHEN and SYDVKM. This CDR3 has 14 residues. The CDR3 DNA is TGTGCCAGCAGTTTACCACACCTCTACTATGGCTACACCTTC. Translating it yields CASSLPHLYYGYTF.

The sample holds one count of this clone. The rearrangement joins TRBV5-6 to TRBJ1-6; 8 nucleotides align to TRBD1. The CDR3 has 14 residues. From germline, CDR1 is SGHDT and CDR2 YYEEEE. J lost 6 bases, V lost 4 bases, and 3 bases had no gene match. This CDR3 is CASSPDRGNSPLHF. The CDR3 DNA reads TGTGCCAGCAGCCCTGACAGGGGTAATTCACCCCTCCACTTT.

This clone has just one count. This rearrangement joins TRBV11-2 to TRBJ2-7, with 7 bases lining up with TRBD1. Trimming cost V 5 bases and J 3 bases; bases outside gene matches: 7. The germline V gene encodes CDR1 SGHAT and CDR2 FQNNGV. The CDR3 is made up of 14 amino acids. CDR3 nucleotide sequence: TGTGCCAGCAGCAGGCCGGGACAGTTCTACGAGCAGTACTTC. Its translation is CASSRPGQFYEQYF. Full variable domain (rest looked up from reference TRBV11-2 and TRBJ2-7): EAGVAQSPRYKIIEKRQSVAFWCNPISGHATLYWYQQILGQGPKLLIQFQNNGVVDDSQLPKDRFSAERLKGVDSTLKIQPAKLEDSAVYLCASSRPGQFYEQYFGPGTRLTVT.

The chain couples TRBV6-5 to TRBJ2-3; TRBD2 matches at 11 bases. From germline, CDR1 is MNHEY and CDR2 SVGAGI. Losses at the gene ends were 4 bases for V and 3 bases for J; bases not matched to a gene: 3. The CDR3 has 15 amino acids. CDR3 sequence reads: CASSFTSGSTDTQYF. CDR3 DNA sequence: TGTGCCAGCAGTTTTACTAGCGGGAGTACAGATACGCAGTATTTT.

The J gene is TRBJ1-1, the V gene TRBV5-6; 9 bases align to TRBD1. CDR1 and CDR2 from the germline V gene are SGHDT and YYEEEE. The CDR3 is 17 residues long. V was pared by 4 bases and J by 5 bases, with 15 bases of the junction left unmatched. The CDR3 sequence: CASSPSGTGGMWTEAFF. The DNA of the CDR3 is TGTGCCAGCAGCCCATCAGGCACAGGGGGCATGTGGACTGAAGCTTTCTTT.

The gene calls are TRBV27 and TRBJ1-2; 9 bases agree with TRBD1. Germline lookup yields CDR1 MNHEY and CDR2 SMNVEV (reference sequence). The V gene end was trimmed by 8 bases and the J gene end by 7 bases; junction bases not matched to a gene: 5. The CDR3 consists of 12 residues. CDR3 sequence reads: CASQTGGSGYTF. For the CDR3, the DNA is TGTGCCAGCCAAACAGGGGGCAGTGGCTACACCTTC.

The V call is TRBV7-9, the J call TRBJ2-7, with D possibly being TRBD2 (6 bases). This CDR3 is 15 amino acids long. V lost 5 bases and J lost 5, with 19 bases in between. From germline, CDR1 is SEHNR and CDR2 FQNEAQ (reference sequence). The CDR3 DNA reads TGTGCCAGCAGCGAAGGGACTGGCGGCTACGACGAGCAGTACTTC. This gives the protein CASSEGTGGYDEQYF.

This sequence joins TRBV5-8 and TRBJ1-2; the match to TRBD1 covers 7 bases. Trimming removed 0 bases from V and 3 bases from J; junction bases left unmatched: 2. This CDR3 is 14 amino acids long. Germline V lookup: CDR1 SGHTS, CDR2 YDEGEE. The CDR3, as DNA: TGTGCCAGCAGCTTGGAACAGGGGTACTATGGCTACACCTTC. It specifies CASSLEQGYYGYTF.

The chain links TRBV28 to TRBJ2-7, with D perhaps assigned TRBD1 or TRBD2 (5 bases each). V lost 3 bases, J lost 3 bases, and 12 bases lay in between. Germline CDR1 and CDR2: MDHEN and SYDVKM. CDR3 length: 14 amino acids. CDR3 in DNA: TGTGCCAGCAGTTTGGGACGGTTCGGCTACGAGCAGTACTTC. Encoded protein: CASSLGRFGYEQYF.

This sequence joins TRBV29-1 and TRBJ2-2; 10 bases line up with TRBD1. Germline V gene data show CDR1 as SQVTM and CDR2 as ANQGSEA. Trimming took 6 bases from V and 4 from J; bases not matched to a gene: 2. This CDR3 has 13 residues. CDR3: CSVGQGSTGELFF. The DNA for the CDR3 is TGCAGCGTGGGACAGGGGAGCACCGGGGAGCTGTTTTTT.

The V and J genes are TRBV7-8 and TRBJ1-1, with D unclear. In germline, CDR1 is SGHVS, CDR2 FQNEAQ. V dropped 2 bases and J dropped 5 bases, with 12 bases sitting between them. The CDR3 loop spans 14 amino acids. The CDR3 is CASSLRVSGTEAFF. CDR3 DNA: TGTGCCAGCAGCTTAAGGGTTTCGGGAACTGAAGCTTTCTTT.

The chain carries TRBV30 and TRBJ2-5, with D maybe TRBD1 (5 bases). The V and J ends lost 2 bases and 4 bases respectively, with 11 bases between them. Germline assignment: CDR1 GTSNPN and CDR2 SVGIG (reference sequence). The CDR3 spans 13 residues. CDR3 sequence reads: CAWSSGNLETQYF. For the CDR3, the DNA is TGTGCCTGGAGTTCAGGGAACTTAGAGACCCAGTACTTC.

The J gene is TRBJ2-7, the V gene TRBV6-1; 10 bases map to TRBD1. The J segment lost 2 bases and the V segment lost 3 bases, leaving 10 bases of the junction unmatched. CDR1 MNHNS and CDR2 SASEGT come from the germline V gene. The CDR3 is 17 residues long. DNA for the CDR3: TGTGCCAGCAGTGAGGGATTCCCCGGGACAGGGGCCTACGAGCAGTACTTC. Translating gives CASSEGFPGTGAYEQYF.

The chain couples TRBV27 to TRBJ2-6; possibly TRBD2 for D (5 bases). Between the trimmed V and J ends, which lost 6 bases and 15 bases, there was a span of 21 bases. The CDR3 totals 14 residues. The germline V gene encodes CDR1 MNHEY and CDR2 SMNVEV (reference sequence). CDR3 sequence (DNA): TGTGCCAGCAGCGAAACTCTATCCCTCGGGGACCTGACTTTC. This codes for CASSETLSLGDLTF. Using reference TRBV27 and TRBJ2-6 for the parts outside the CDR3, the full variable domain is EAQVTQNPRYLITVTGKKLTVTCSQNMNHEYMSWYRQDPGLGLRQIYYSMNVEVTDKGDVPEGYKVSRKEKRNFPLILESPSPNQTSLYFCASSETLSLGDLTFGAGSRLTVL.

The chain links TRBV5-1 to TRBJ2-1; 13 bases map to TRBD2. CDR1 is SGHRS, CDR2 YFSETQ, per germline. CDR3 size: 16 residues. The V gene end was trimmed by 4 bases and the J gene end by 2 bases; junction bases not matched to a gene: 3. CDR3 residues: CASSQLAGGTYNEQFF. The CDR3 DNA reads as TGCGCCAGCAGCCAACTAGCGGGAGGGACCTACAATGAGCAGTTCTTC.

In regard to this clone: Other DNA sequences in this sample translate to the same CDR3. The gene calls are TRBV5-4 and TRBJ2-7, with 7 bases that match TRBD1. The V segment lost 0 bases and the J segment 2 bases; nucleotides outside the gene matches: 2. The CDR3 loop spans 14 amino acids. CDR1 and CDR2 from the germline V gene are SGHNT and YYREEE (reference sequence). The CDR3 protein is CASSLGDRPYEQYF. CDR3 coding DNA: TGTGCCAGCAGCTTGGGGGACAGACCCTACGAGCAGTACTTC.

The rearrangement joins TRBV28 to TRBJ2-7; 10 bases line up with TRBD1. The CDR3 totals 14 residues. From germline, CDR1 is MDHEN and CDR2 SYDVKM. V shed 7 bases and J 2 bases; nucleotides not matched to a gene: 5. The CDR3 here is CASTEGQGAYEQYF. For the CDR3, the DNA is TGTGCCAGCACCGAAGGACAGGGGGCCTACGAGCAGTACTTC.

The rearrangement uses TRBV5-4 and TRBJ1-3; possible D gene TRBD1, 6 bases. V lost 3 bases, J lost 2 bases, and 12 bases lay in between. Germline-derived CDR1 and CDR2 are SGHNT and YYREEE (reference sequence). This CDR3 has 15 residues. CDR3 nucleotides: TGTGCCAGCAGCTCACCGGGACAAACTGGAAACACCATATATTTT. Residues: CASSSPGQTGNTIYF.

The chain carries TRBV19 and TRBJ2-2; no clear D gene. CDR3 length equals 14 residues. The V end was cut by 3 bases, the J end by 3 bases, with 8 bases between. The germline gives CDR1 LNHDA, CDR2 SQIVND (reference sequence). The CDR3 sequence is CASSMGSDTGELFF. The CDR3 DNA is TGTGCCAGTAGTATGGGTTCGGACACCGGGGAGCTGTTTTTT.

This chain connects TRBV6-5 to TRBJ1-1; tentatively, D is TRBD1 (5 bases). The CDR3 consists of 14 residues. Trimming shortened V by 2 bases and J by 3 bases, and 10 bases separated the two germline ends. Per germline, CDR1 MNHEY and CDR2 SVGAGI. The CDR3 is CASSYGGLDTEAFF. The CDR3 DNA is TGTGCCAGCAGTTACGGGGGGTTGGACACTGAAGCTTTCTTT.

This chain joins TRBV4-1 and TRBJ2-1; 7 positions agree with TRBD1. The CDR3 covers 17 residues. The germline gives CDR1 MGHRA, CDR2 YSYEKL. V gave up 0 bases and J gave up 5 bases; unmatched junction bases: 10. CDR3 in DNA: TGCGCCAGCAGCCAAGACGCCACCGGGACAGAGAACAATGAGCAGTTCTTC. Translated: CASSQDATGTENNEQFF.

The CDR3 bases are TGTGCCAGCAGCTTGAACGATCACAGGTACAATGAGCAGTTCTTC. This gives the protein CASSLNDHRYNEQFF. The chain uses TRBV7-8 and TRBJ2-1; perhaps TRBD1 as D (5 bases). Germline V gives CDR1 SGHVS, CDR2 FQNEAQ. The CDR3 length is 15 residues. The germline V and J ends were trimmed by 3 bases and 4 bases, with 13 bases remaining between them.

The chain uses TRBV15 and TRBJ2-5, with 9 bases that match TRBD1. The ends lost 3 bases at V and 2 bases at J; junction bases unmatched: 7. The germline V gene encodes CDR1 LNHNV and CDR2 YYDKDF (reference sequence). This CDR3 region has 16 residues. In nucleotides, the CDR3 is TGTGCCACCAGCAGCGGGACAGGGCCGACACAAGAGACCCAGTACTTC. Its translation is CATSSGTGPTQETQYF.

The genes are TRBV5-5 and TRBJ2-7, with D maybe TRBD1 (5 bases). V was pared by 3 bases and J by 3 bases, with 10 bases between. The CDR3 length is 13 residues. The germline gives CDR1 SGHKS, CDR2 YYEKEE (reference sequence). CDR3 sequence reads: CASSSWQGYEQYF. CDR3 DNA: TGTGCCAGCAGCTCCTGGCAGGGCTACGAGCAGTACTTC.

The CDR3 reads CASKLGDGYEQYF. The CDR3 DNA reads TGCGCCAGCAAGTTGGGTGACGGCTACGAGCAGTACTTC. The chain employs TRBV5-1 and TRBJ2-7; no reliable D call. Germline values: CDR1 SGHRS, CDR2 YFSETQ. Trimming stripped 6 bases from V and 3 bases from J, with 13 bases between. The CDR3 loop spans 13 amino acids.

The V call is TRBV27, the J call TRBJ2-5; D could derive from TRBD1 or TRBD2 (5 bases each). CDR1 and CDR2 from the germline V gene are MNHEY and SMNVEV (reference sequence). The V end lost 6 bases, the J end lost 5 bases, and 13 bases lay between the germline ends. CDR3 length: 13 amino acids. This chain's CDR3 is CASRTGGYETQYF. The CDR3 nucleotides are TGTGCCAGCAGGACTGGGGGTTACGAGACCCAGTACTTC.

The rearrangement joins TRBV7-8 to TRBJ2-7, with D perhaps being TRBD1 or TRBD2 (5 bases each). The V and J ends lost 5 bases and 2 bases respectively, with 13 bases between them. The CDR3 totals 14 residues. CDR1 is SGHVS and CDR2 is FQNEAQ in the germline V gene. CDR3 sequence: CASSAGTAAYEQYF. CDR3 nucleotides: TGTGCCAGCAGCGCCGGGACGGCGGCCTACGAGCAGTACTTC.

The chain combines TRBV7-9 with TRBJ2-7; 7 bases map to TRBD1. This CDR3 has 13 amino acids. CDR1 and CDR2 from the germline V gene are SEHNR and FQNEAQ (reference sequence). After removal of 5 bases from V and 6 bases from J, the junction contained 7 bases not matched to a gene. In DNA, the CDR3 is TGTGCCAGCAGCCCTAGGACAGGCGTCGAGCAGTACTTC. Translating gives CASSPRTGVEQYF.

The V gene is TRBV18, the J gene TRBJ1-4, with D possibly TRBD1 on 5 matching bases. The CDR3 contains 14 residues. Germline V gene data show CDR1 as KGHSH and CDR2 as LQKENI. Trimming removed 6 bases at V and 8 bases at J, with 16 bases between. Here the CDR3 reads CASSLPRVWEKLFF. The CDR3 coding sequence is TGTGCCAGCTCCTTGCCCAGGGTATGGGAAAAACTGTTTTTT.

The chain links TRBV6-1 to TRBJ2-1; tentative D call: TRBD1 (5 bases). The CDR3 covers 12 residues. Trimming took off 4 bases at V and 10 bases at J, with 11 bases between the two ends. Germline values: CDR1 MNHNS, CDR2 SASEGT. CDR3 bases: TGTGCCAGCAGTGGTCCTTGGGGCGAGCAGTTCTTC. Translating gives CASSGPWGEQFF.

This rearrangement joins TRBV18 to TRBJ1-1; D is undetermined. From germline, CDR1 is KGHSH and CDR2 LQKENI. The CDR3 is 11 residues long. V was pared by 5 bases and J by 3 bases, with 4 bases between. The CDR3 DNA is TGTGCCAGCTCAAATTACACTGAAGCTTTCTTT. Its translation: CASSNYTEAFF.